This TCR beta chain was recovered during a study of control samples from healthy donors and cancer patients. V dropped 1 base and J dropped 7; count of bases not matched to a gene: 0. This CDR3 contains 13 residues. CDR1 is SGHTA, CDR2 FQGNSA, per germline. The assay was immunoSEQ multiplex PCR, and TCRdb's table has in-frame clones only and misses some. Here the sample spans over 100,000 clones, 80% to 95% being singletons. The specimen sequenced was blood. The chain links TRBV7-2 to TRBJ1-2; 10 nucleotides line up with TRBD1. This clonotype originated in a woman between 50 and 59 years old in good health. CDR3 nucleotides: TGTGCCAGCAGCTTAGGGGACAGGGGTGGCTACACCTTC. Amino acid sequence: CASSLGDRGGYTF.